Below are 6 T cell receptor beta chains sequenced from a single sample in a study of molecular identifiers for immune sequencing clone quantification. TCRdb re-called the PCR reads through MiXCR, storing one row per CDR3 protein. The table includes about 510,000 distinct CDR3 sequences, around 23% detected once. The sequenced sample was naive CD8+ T cells from blood, with Jurkat cell RNA spiked in. Sample subset: FACS-sorted CD8+CD4-CCR7+CD45RA+ naive T cells. All receptors derive from a human donor in good health. Some libraries in this study had Jurkat cell RNA spiked in.

A few counts support this clonotype. The V call is TRBV7-9, the J call TRBJ1-4; D not certain. Trimming cost V 6 bases and J 8 bases, with 16 bases left between them. This CDR3 is built from 14 residues. Germline loops: CDR1 SEHNR, CDR2 FQNEAQ (reference sequence). This CDR3 reads CASSSEGEREKLFF. CDR3 bases: TGTGCCAGCAGTTCGGAGGGTGAACGAGAAAAACTGTTTTTT.

Concerning this clonotype itself: One junction end does not reproduce the germline sequence, and a read error may be involved. V is TRBV12-3 or TRBV12-4 and J is TRBJ2-1; 10 nucleotides match TRBD2. The CDR3 runs 16 residues. CDR3: CASSPLAGVSHNEQLF. The CDR3 DNA reads TGTGCCAGCAGTCCCCTAGCGGGAGTATCCCACAATGAGCAGCTCTTC.

This clonotype was seen repeatedly, ten times or more. V gene TRBV30 combines with J gene TRBJ2-2; unclear D gene. Germline-derived CDR1 and CDR2 are GTSNPN and SVGIG (reference sequence). This CDR3 is built from 13 residues. V lost 0 bases and J lost 1, with 3 bases in between. The CDR3, as DNA: TGTGCCTGGAGTGTGGGGAACACCGGGGAGCTGTTTTTT. Its translation is CAWSVGNTGELFF.

This clonotype showed up just a few times. This chain links TRBV5-4 with TRBJ1-1; D remains unclear. This CDR3 has 13 residues. Germline CDR1 and CDR2: SGHNT and YYREEE (reference sequence). The ends were cut back, 3 bases at V and 1 base at J, with 7 bases in the middle. This CDR3 reads CASSSDPNTEAFF. The CDR3 DNA reads as TGTGCCAGCAGCTCAGACCCGAACACTGAAGCTTTCTTT.

This clonotype was detected only a few times. The chain recombines TRBV7-9 with TRBJ1-2; D perhaps matches TRBD1 (5 bases). The CDR3 covers 13 residues. Trimming removed 4 bases at V and 4 bases at J, with 10 bases between. Per the germline V gene, CDR1 is SEHNR and CDR2 is FQNEAQ (reference sequence). The CDR3 is CASSSPGGYGYTF. The CDR3 nucleotides are TGTGCCAGCAGCTCTCCGGGGGGCTATGGCTACACCTTC.

The chain couples TRBV5-6 to TRBJ1-4; D is perhaps TRBD1 (6 bases). This CDR3 has 16 residues. V lost 4 bases, J lost 1 base, and 14 bases lay in between. Germline V gene data show CDR1 as SGHDT and CDR2 as YYEEEE. The CDR3 region is CASSQWGRRTNEKLFF. CDR3 bases: TGTGCCAGCAGCCAGTGGGGGCGGAGAACTAATGAAAAACTGTTTTTT.